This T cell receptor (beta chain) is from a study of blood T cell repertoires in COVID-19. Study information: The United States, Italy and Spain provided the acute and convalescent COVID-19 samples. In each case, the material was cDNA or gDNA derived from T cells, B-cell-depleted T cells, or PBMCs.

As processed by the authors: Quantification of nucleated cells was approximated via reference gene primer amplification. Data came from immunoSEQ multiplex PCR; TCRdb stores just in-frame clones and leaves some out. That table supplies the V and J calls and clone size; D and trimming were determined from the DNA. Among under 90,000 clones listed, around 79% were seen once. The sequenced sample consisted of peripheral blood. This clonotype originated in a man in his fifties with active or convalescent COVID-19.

This chain's CDR3 is CASSPPPNEKLFF. CDR3 DNA sequence: TGTGCCAGCAGCCCCCCTCCTAATGAAAAACTGTTTTTT. The chain is built from TRBV2 and TRBJ1-4; D is unclear. The CDR3 runs to 13 residues. V was shortened by 6 bases and J by 3 bases, with 8 bases between the two germline ends. Germline-derived CDR1 and CDR2 are SNHLY and FYNNEI.